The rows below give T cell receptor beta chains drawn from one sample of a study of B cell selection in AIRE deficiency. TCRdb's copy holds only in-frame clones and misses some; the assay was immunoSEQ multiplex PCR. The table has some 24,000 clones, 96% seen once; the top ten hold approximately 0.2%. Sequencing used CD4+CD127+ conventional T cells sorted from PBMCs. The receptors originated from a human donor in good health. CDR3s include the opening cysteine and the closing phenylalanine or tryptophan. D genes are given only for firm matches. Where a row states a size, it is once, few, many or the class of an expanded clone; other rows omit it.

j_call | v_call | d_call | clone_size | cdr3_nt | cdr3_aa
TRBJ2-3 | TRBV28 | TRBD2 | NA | TGTGCCAGCAGTTTAACGGGAGGGCCGGATACGCAGTATTTT | CASSLTGGPDTQYF
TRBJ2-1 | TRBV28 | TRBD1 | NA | TGTGCCAGCAGTTCCGGGACCCGACAGGGTGAGCAGTTCTTC | CASSSGTRQGEQFF
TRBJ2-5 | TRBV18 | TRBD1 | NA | TGTGCCAGCTCACCGACAGGGGGCGACGAGACCCAGTACTTC | CASSPTGGDETQYF
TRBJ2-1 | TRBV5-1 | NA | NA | TGCGCCAGCAGCTTGGGTGGAGGGCCCTGGGATGAGCAGTTCTTC | CASSLGGGPWDEQFF
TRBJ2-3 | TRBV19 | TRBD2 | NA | TGTGCCAGTAGTCGTAGCGGGAGAACAGATACGCAGTATTTT | CASSRSGRTDTQYF
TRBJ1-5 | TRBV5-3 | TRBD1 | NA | TGTGCCAGCCCGGACAGGGGCAAGTCTTATAGCAATCAGCCCCAGCATTTT | CASPDRGKSYSNQPQHF
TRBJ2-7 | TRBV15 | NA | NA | TGTGCCACCAGCAGAGATAAGTTCTCCTACGAGCAGTACTTC | CATSRDKFSYEQYF
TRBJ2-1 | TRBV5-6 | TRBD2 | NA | TGTGCCAGCACCCCACTAGCGGGGGTAGGTGAGCAGTTCTTC | CASTPLAGVGEQFF
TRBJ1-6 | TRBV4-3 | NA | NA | TGCGCCAGCAGCCAAGTAAGCGGGAAATCACCCCTCCACTTT | CASSQVSGKSPLHF
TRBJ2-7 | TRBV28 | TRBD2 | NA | TGTGCCAGCAGTCCCCTCGGGGGGGCTCGTAGCGAGCAGTACTTC | CASSPLGGARSEQYF
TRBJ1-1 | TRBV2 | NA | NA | TGTGCCAGCAGGCCAACCGTGGGACGGGAAGGTGAAGCTTTCTTT | CASRPTVGREGEAFF
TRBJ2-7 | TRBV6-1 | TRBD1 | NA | TGTGCCAGCAGATACCAGGGACAGGGTTCCTACGAGCAGTACTTC | CASRYQGQGSYEQYF
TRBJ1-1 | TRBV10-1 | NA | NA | TGCGCCAGCCCCCAGGGCGCTGAAGCTTTCTTT | CASPQGAEAFF
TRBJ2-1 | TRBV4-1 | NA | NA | TGCGCCAGCAGCCAACCGACAGAAAATGAGCAGTTCTTC | CASSQPTENEQFF
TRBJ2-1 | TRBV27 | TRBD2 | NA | TGTGCCAGCAGCTCCCTTATCCCCGGGACTAGCCGATACAATGAGCAGTTCTTC | CASSSLIPGTSRYNEQFF
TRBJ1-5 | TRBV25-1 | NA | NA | TGTGCCAGCAGGAATCTTACCCCAGCCCAGCATTTT | CASRNLTPAQHF
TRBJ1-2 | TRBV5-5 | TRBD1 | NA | TGTGCCAGCAGCTTGGTCCCCGGACAGGGGGCCTTGAACTATGGCTACACCTTC | CASSLVPGQGALNYGYTF
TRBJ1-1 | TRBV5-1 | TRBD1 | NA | TGCGCCAGCAGCACGATGACAGGGGCGGACACTGAAGCTTTCTTT | CASSTMTGADTEAFF
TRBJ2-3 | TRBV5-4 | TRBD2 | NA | TGTGCCAGCAGCCCCATTAACGGACTAGCGGGAGAGTCAGATACGCAGTATTTT | CASSPINGLAGESDTQYF
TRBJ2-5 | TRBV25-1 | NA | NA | TGTGCCAGCAGTGAACCCACAGACCAAGAGACCCAGTACTTC | CASSEPTDQETQYF
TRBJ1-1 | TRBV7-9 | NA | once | TGTGCCAGCAGCTTAGAGGGAGAGTACACTGAAGCTTTCTTT | CASSLEGEYTEAFF
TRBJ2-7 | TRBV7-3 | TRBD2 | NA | TGTGCCAGCAGCTTGACTAGCGGTTACGAGCAGTACTTC | CASSLTSGYEQYF
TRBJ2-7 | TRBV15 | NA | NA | TGTGCCACCAGCAGAGTAGCTAGTCCCTCCTACGAGCAGTACTTC | CATSRVASPSYEQYF
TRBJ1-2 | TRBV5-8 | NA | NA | TGTGCCAGCAGCGGCGGCAGGGAGGCTGGCTACACCTTC | CASSGGREAGYTF
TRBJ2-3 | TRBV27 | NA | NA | TGTGCCAGCAGTTTATCGATTGGCCGAAATACGCAGTATTTT | CASSLSIGRNTQYF
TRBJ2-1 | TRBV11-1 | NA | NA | TGTGCCAGCAGCTCTGACCAGGGATCTGAGCAGTTCTTC | CASSSDQGSEQFF
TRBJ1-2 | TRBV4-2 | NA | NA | TGTGCCAGCAGCCAGCGACAAGACTCCCTCTATGGCTACACCTTC | CASSQRQDSLYGYTF
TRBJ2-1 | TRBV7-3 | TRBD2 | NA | TGTGCCAGCAGCTCTGGAGTAGCGGGAGTGGGTGAGCAGTTCTTC | CASSSGVAGVGEQFF
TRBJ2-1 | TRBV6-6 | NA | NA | TGTGCCAGCAGTTACTCGAGAAGCACTGGAGATGAGCAGTTCTTC | CASSYSRSTGDEQFF
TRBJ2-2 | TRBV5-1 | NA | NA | TGCGCCAGCAGCTTGTTAGGGAGCGGAACCGGGGAGCTGTTTTTT | CASSLLGSGTGELFF
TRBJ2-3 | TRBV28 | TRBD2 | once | TGTGCCAGCAGTTTATGGGCTAGCGGGAGCCCAGATACGCAGTATTTT | CASSLWASGSPDTQYF
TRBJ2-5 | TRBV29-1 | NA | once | TGCAGCGTTGACAGGGGACGGGAGACCCAGTACTTC | CSVDRGRETQYF
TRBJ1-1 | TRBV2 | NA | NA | TGTGCCAGCAGCACCGGGACAACTAACACTGAAGCTTTCTTT | CASSTGTTNTEAFF
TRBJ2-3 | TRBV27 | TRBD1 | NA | TGTGCCAGCAGGGGGACAGACACAGATACGCAGTATTTT | CASRGTDTDTQYF
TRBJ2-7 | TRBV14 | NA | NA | TGTGCCAGCAGCCAAGTCCCGGGGATCGAGCAGTACTTC | CASSQVPGIEQYF
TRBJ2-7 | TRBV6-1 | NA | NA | TGTGCCAGCAGTCAAACCTCCTACGAGCAGTACTTC | CASSQTSYEQYF
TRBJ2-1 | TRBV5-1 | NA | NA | TGCGCCAGCAGCTTGGTGCATCTCGATGAGCAGTTCTTC | CASSLVHLDEQFF
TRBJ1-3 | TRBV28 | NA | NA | TGTGCCAGCACGTCTACGTCTGGAAACACCATATATTTT | CASTSTSGNTIYF
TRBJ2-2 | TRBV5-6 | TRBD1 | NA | TGTGCCAGCAGCACAGGCCCGGGACAGGGGGACACCGGGGAGCTGTTTTTT | CASSTGPGQGDTGELFF
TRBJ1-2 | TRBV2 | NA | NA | TGTGCCAGCAGTATTGCCGAAGGACATGGCTACACCTTC | CASSIAEGHGYTF
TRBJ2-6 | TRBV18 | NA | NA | TGTGCCAGCTCACCATCGGTCCCCTCTGGGGCCAACGTCCTGACTTTC | CASSPSVPSGANVLTF
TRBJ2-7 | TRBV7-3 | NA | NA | TGTGCCAGCAGCCTGACTACGGTTGCCTACGAGCAGTACTTC | CASSLTTVAYEQYF
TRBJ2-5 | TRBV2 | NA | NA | TGTGCCAGCGCTATAGGCCCCAGGGTGGCCCAGTACTTC | CASAIGPRVAQYF
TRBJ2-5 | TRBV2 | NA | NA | TGTGCCAGCAACTGGGTGGGCGTGGAAGAGACCCAGTACTTC | CASNWVGVEETQYF
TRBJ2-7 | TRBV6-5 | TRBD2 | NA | TGTGCCAGCAGAGCCCTAGCGGGAGGGCCATACGAGCAGTACTTC | CASRALAGGPYEQYF
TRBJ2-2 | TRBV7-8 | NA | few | TGTGCCAGCAGCTTAATGGACAGTCAAGGCACCGGGGAGCTGTTTTTT | CASSLMDSQGTGELFF
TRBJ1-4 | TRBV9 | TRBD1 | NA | TGTGCCAGCAGCGTAGCGGGGGGACAGAATGAAAAACTGTTTTTT | CASSVAGGQNEKLFF
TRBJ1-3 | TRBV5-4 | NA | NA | TGTGCCAGCAGCTTGTACGGAGGAAACACCATATATTTT | CASSLYGGNTIYF